This T cell receptor beta chain was identified in a study of T cell responses to AZD1222 COVID-19 vaccine. Using immunoSEQ multiplex PCR, the repertoire was profiled, and TCRdb retains in-frame clones only, with some absent. This table holds 130,000 or so clones, roughly nine tenths found once. There are 15 residues in the CDR3. Germline V gives CDR1 SGDLS, CDR2 YYNGEE. Trimming pared 2 bases from V and 4 bases from J, leaving 10 bases between. The analysis combined second doses at about 4 or about 12 weeks. This chain joins TRBV9 and TRBJ1-6; D is uncertain. The input for sequencing was peripheral blood, taken 28 days after the second AZD1222 dose. The TCR sequence derives from an adult who received the AZD1222 COVID-19 vaccine. The CDR3 here is CASSVGQTYNSPLHF. In DNA form, the CDR3 reads TGTGCCAGCAGCGTTGGCCAGACTTATAATTCACCCCTCCACTTT.